This T cell receptor beta chain was found in a study of cytomegalovirus exposure and HLA in healthy donors. Study in general: HLA-typed donors were the source of about 85 million unique TCRs, which an early data release held.

60 Vbeta and 13 Jbeta primers were used in PCR. TCRdb's table, derived via immunoSEQ multiplex PCR, lists solely in-frame clones and lacks some. Across about 170,000 clones, the top ten clones capture about 1.2% of the sample. This CDR3 spans 16 amino acids. V trimming: 4 bases; J trimming: 3 bases; junction bases outside the gene matches: 10. From germline, CDR1 is KGHSY and CDR2 FQNENV. The chain has TRBV16 and TRBJ1-1; TRBD1 matches 8 bases. This clonotype was sampled from a woman aged 55-75 years in good health and CMV-seronegative. What was sequenced was PBMCs. The CDR3 loop reads CASSPTGAGGDTEAFF. In DNA, the CDR3 is TGTGCCAGCAGCCCCACAGGAGCAGGGGGCGACACTGAAGCTTTCTTT.